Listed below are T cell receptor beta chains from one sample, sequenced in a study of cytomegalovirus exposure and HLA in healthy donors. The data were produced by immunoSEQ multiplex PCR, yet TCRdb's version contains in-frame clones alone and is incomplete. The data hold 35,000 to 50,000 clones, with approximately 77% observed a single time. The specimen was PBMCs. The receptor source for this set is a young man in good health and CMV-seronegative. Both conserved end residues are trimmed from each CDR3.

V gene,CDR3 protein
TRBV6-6,ASSYSSSGAYEQY
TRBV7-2,ASSLVASGSPNTQY
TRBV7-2,ASRGLGGPYNEQF
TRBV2,ASSQKETQY
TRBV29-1,SVGWGGDTEAF
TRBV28,ASVPSSNTGELF
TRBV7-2,ASSLRGGTDTQY
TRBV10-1,ASGRAGDTEAF
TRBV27,ASSPGTGVISLLDYGYT
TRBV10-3,AISESAYETSRGQETQY
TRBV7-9,ASSLPQSNTGELF
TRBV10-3,AITEGGWSYEQY
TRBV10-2,ASTQNTGGELF
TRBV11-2,ASSLVRGRREQF
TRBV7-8,ASSLGGAKGDEQF
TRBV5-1,ASSQGQNQPQH
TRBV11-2,ASSPRTRSETQY
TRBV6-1,ASSLDRGMSTEAF
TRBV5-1,ASSLLTDNEQF
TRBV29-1,SVEAGTSGSYEQF
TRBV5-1,ASSPLAGGQETQY
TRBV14,ASSQDTIVNTEAF
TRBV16,ASSPASPTEGYT
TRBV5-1,ASSLGRAADTQY
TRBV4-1,ASSQWDSPELF
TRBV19,ASRDRGDEQF
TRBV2,ASSDTSGGNQPQH
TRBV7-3,ASSLLAGVPDTQY
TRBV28,ASSLGANYGYT
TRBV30,AWSLGLVSLHNEQF
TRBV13,ASSLGASVEG
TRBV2,ASRNGQDPRQPQH
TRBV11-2,ASSPGSPSSYEQY
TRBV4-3,ASSQEHQELF
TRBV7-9,ASSGQPYEQY
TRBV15,ATSKNLGEGSSYEQY
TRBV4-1,ASSQPGSPGLLSSYEQY
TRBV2,ASRGDRMGYT
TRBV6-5,ASSRTVGSPRYT
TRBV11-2,ASSFSGPAGGSSYEQY
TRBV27,ASSLLPLGSTEAF
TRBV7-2,ASSPRTGGDGYT
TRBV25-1,ASSDAFRSNEKLF
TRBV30,AWSVSWEFSGRADTDTQY
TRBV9,ASSGPTGPRRGYT
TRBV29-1,SVEGPVAGGHNEQF
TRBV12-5,ASGSGSTNAYEQY
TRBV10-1,ASSESTLRRGQADTQY
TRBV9,ASSPPSGSYVEQF
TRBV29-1,SGFKAVNTEAF
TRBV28,ASSLQAGGAIRKLF
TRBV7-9,ATTMALISGTYEQY